The 15 T cell receptor beta chains below were found in one sample sequenced in a study of blood T cell repertoires in COVID-19. The table came from immunoSEQ multiplex PCR; TCRdb's copy has only in-frame clones and leaves some out. The sample includes about 68,000 clones, 70% to 90% of them seen just once. The sequenced sample consisted of peripheral blood. The receptors derive from a woman between 50 and 59 years old with COVID-19, enrolled during active disease.

The chain couples TRBV27 to TRBJ2-1; TRBD2 is a possible D gene (5 bases). The V end was cut by 0 bases, the J end by 3 bases, with 9 bases between. Germline CDR1 and CDR2: MNHEY and SMNVEV (reference sequence). This CDR3 has 15 residues. CDR3 region: CASSLSASFYNEQFF. The CDR3 DNA reads as TGTGCCAGCAGTTTATCTGCTAGCTTCTACAATGAGCAGTTCTTC.

This chain connects TRBV12-3 or TRBV12-4 to TRBJ1-2; D gene uncertain. The V end was cut by 3 bases, the J end by 4 bases, with 9 bases between. The CDR3 is 13 amino acids. For the CDR3, the DNA is TGTGCCAGCAGTTTTGCAGAGGCCTATGGCTACACCTTC. Translation: CASSFAEAYGYTF.

The chain uses TRBV6-5 and TRBJ1-2; D gene uncertain. Germline loops: CDR1 MNHEY, CDR2 SVGAGI. V dropped 6 bases and J dropped 7 bases, with 6 bases sitting between them. This CDR3 spans 10 amino acids. CDR3 in amino acids: CASRGGGYTF. CDR3 nucleotides: TGTGCCAGCAGGGGAGGTGGCTACACCTTC.

This clone was observed a few times. V is TRBV5-6 and J is TRBJ1-5; D is possibly TRBD1 (5 bases). From germline, CDR1 is SGHDT and CDR2 YYEEEE. There are 14 residues in the CDR3. V gave up 4 bases and J gave up 4 bases, with 12 bases separating them. The CDR3 nucleotides read TGTGCCAGCAGCGCGGGGCTTCCAAATCAGCCCCAGCATTTT. It translates to CASSAGLPNQPQHF.

This clone was detected ten times or more. The chain is built from TRBV28 and TRBJ2-1; D not certain. The CDR3 has 11 residues. Looked up from germline, CDR1 is MDHEN and CDR2 is SYDVKM. Trimming shortened V by 7 bases and J by 7 bases, and 8 bases separated the two germline ends. CDR3 DNA: TGTGCCAGCACCGTGAGAAATGAGCAGTTCTTC. Protein sequence: CASTVRNEQFF. Based on the CDR3 plus reference TRBV28 and TRBJ2-1, the full variable domain is DVKVTQSSRYLVKRTGEKVFLECVQDMDHENMFWYRQDPGLGLRLIYFSYDVKMKEKGDIPEGYSVSREKKERFSLILESASTNQTSMYLCASTVRNEQFFGPGTRLTVL.

This clone was detected a few times. The rearrangement joins TRBV9 to TRBJ2-2; D not certain. The CDR3 runs 13 residues. Trimming removed 2 bases at V and 7 bases at J, with 9 bases between. CDR1 and CDR2 (germline): SGDLS, YYNGEE. The CDR3 spells CASSVDGYGELFF. The CDR3 nucleotides read TGTGCCAGCAGCGTTGACGGGTACGGGGAGCTGTTTTTT.

The chain uses TRBV6-6 and TRBJ2-2, with 8 bases fitting TRBD1. After removal of 7 bases from V and 2 bases from J, the junction contained 6 bases not matched to a gene. The CDR3 spans 15 residues. Per the germline V gene, CDR1 is MNHNY and CDR2 is SVGAGI (reference sequence). The CDR3 loop is CASKVDRENTGELFF. CDR3 DNA: TGTGCCAGCAAGGTGGACAGGGAAAACACCGGGGAGCTGTTTTTT.

This chain joins TRBV4-1 and TRBJ1-1, with TRBD1 identical over 11 bases. J gave up 4 bases and V 3 bases, and 4 bases lay outside the gene matches. Germline values: CDR1 MGHRA, CDR2 YSYEKL. This CDR3 has 15 residues. This chain's CDR3 is CASSHPGTGGTEAFF. The DNA for the CDR3 is TGCGCCAGCAGCCATCCCGGGACAGGGGGCACTGAAGCTTTCTTT.

This clone appeared a single time. The CDR3 nucleotides read TGTGCCAGCAGCTTGGGACTAGCGGGAGGGTCAAGCTCCTACAATGAGCAGTTCTTC. Protein sequence: CASSLGLAGGSSSYNEQFF. The V and J genes are TRBV5-4 and TRBJ2-1, with 14 positions matching TRBD2. The germline V gene encodes CDR1 SGHNT and CDR2 YYREEE (reference sequence). CDR3 size: 19 residues. The ends lost 0 bases at V and 0 bases at J; junction bases unmatched: 5.

The chain has TRBV4-1 and TRBJ1-2; 7 nucleotides match TRBD1. Germline V gene sequence: CDR1 MGHRA, CDR2 YSYEKL. CDR3 length equals 15 residues. V lost 4 bases to trimming and J lost 6 bases; unmatched junction nucleotides: 11. CDR3 in amino acids: CASSPPGDRINGYTF. The CDR3 DNA reads as TGCGCCAGCAGCCCTCCTGGGGACAGAATAAATGGCTACACCTTC.

V usage is TRBV6-5 and J usage is TRBJ1-5, with TRBD1 matching over 8 bases. Trimming cost V 6 bases and J 6 bases; bases outside gene matches: 10. The CDR3 length is 15 residues. CDR1 is MNHEY, CDR2 SVGAGI, per germline. The chain's CDR3 is CASSFDRGVGQPQHF. The CDR3, as DNA: TGTGCCAGCAGCTTCGACAGGGGAGTCGGTCAGCCCCAGCATTTT.

DNA of the CDR3: TGCGCCAGCAACATACTAGCGGAGAGCACAGATACGCAGTATTTT. It translates to CASNILAESTDTQYF. This chain joins TRBV10-2 and TRBJ2-3; 8 bases are shared with TRBD2. Trimming cost V 7 bases and J 0 bases; bases outside gene matches: 6. CDR3 length: 15 residues. Germline CDR1 WSHSY, CDR2 SAAADI.

This clone was picked up one time. The rearrangement joins TRBV5-1 to TRBJ1-3, with D maybe TRBD1 (6 bases). CDR3 length equals 11 residues. The V end lost 1 base, the J end lost 15 bases, and 11 bases lay between the germline ends. Germline V gene data show CDR1 as SGHRS and CDR2 as YFSETQ. The CDR3 here is CASSLNRETYF. CDR3 in DNA: TGCGCCAGCAGCTTGAACAGGGAGACATATTTT. Together with reference TRBV5-1 and TRBJ1-3, the CDR3 gives the full variable domain: KAGVTQTPRYLIKTRGQQVTLSCSPISGHRSVSWYQQTPGQGLQFLFEYFSETQRNKGNFPGRFSGRQFSNSRSEMNVSTLELGDSALYLCASSLNRETYFGEGSWLTVV.

The CDR3 spells CASSLISGTGSHGYTF. CDR3 nucleotide sequence: TGTGCCAGCAGCTTAATATCTGGGACAGGGTCCCATGGCTACACCTTC. The chain joins TRBV11-2 to TRBJ1-2, with 9 bases aligning to TRBD1. J lost 6 bases, V lost 2 bases, and 10 bases had no gene match. Germline V gives CDR1 SGHAT, CDR2 FQNNGV. The CDR3 spans 16 residues.

The chain recombines TRBV6-5 with TRBJ2-7; D remains ambiguous. Germline CDR1 is MNHEY and CDR2 is SVGAGI. V was shortened by 4 bases and J by 3 bases, with 4 bases between the two germline ends. The CDR3 spans 11 residues. The CDR3 nucleotides read TGTGCCAGCAGTTTTAACTACGAGCAGTACTTC. Protein: CASSFNYEQYF.